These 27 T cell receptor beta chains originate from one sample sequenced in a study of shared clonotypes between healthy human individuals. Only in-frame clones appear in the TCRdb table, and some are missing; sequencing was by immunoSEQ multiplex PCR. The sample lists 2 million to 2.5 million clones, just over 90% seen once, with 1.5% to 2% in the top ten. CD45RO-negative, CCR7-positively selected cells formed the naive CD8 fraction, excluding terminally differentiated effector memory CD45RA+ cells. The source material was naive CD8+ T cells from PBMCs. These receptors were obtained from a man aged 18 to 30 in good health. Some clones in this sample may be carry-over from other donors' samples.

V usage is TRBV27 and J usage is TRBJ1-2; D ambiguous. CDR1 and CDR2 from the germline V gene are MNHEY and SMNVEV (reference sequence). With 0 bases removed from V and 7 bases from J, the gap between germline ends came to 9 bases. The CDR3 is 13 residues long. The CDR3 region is CASSLSGSRGYTF. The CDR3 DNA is TGTGCCAGCAGTTTATCAGGGTCTCGTGGCTACACCTTC.

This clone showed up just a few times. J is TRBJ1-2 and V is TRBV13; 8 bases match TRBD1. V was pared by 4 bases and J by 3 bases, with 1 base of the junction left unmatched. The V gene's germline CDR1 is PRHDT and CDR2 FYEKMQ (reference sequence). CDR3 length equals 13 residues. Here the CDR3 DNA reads TGTGCCAGCAGCTCGGGACAGGACTATGGCTACACCTTC. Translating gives CASSSGQDYGYTF.

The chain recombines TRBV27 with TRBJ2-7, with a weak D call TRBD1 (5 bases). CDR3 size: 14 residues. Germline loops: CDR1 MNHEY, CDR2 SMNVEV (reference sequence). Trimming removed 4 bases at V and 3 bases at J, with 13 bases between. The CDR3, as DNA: TGTGCCAGCAGTTATGGGGCCACTGTCTACGAGCAGTACTTC. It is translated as CASSYGATVYEQYF.

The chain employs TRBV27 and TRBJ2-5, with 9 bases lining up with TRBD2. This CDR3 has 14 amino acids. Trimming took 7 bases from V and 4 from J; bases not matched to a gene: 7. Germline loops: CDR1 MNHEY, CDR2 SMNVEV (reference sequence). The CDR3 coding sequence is TGTGCCAGCAATGTAGCGGGAGTTCCAGAGACCCAGTACTTC. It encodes CASNVAGVPETQYF.

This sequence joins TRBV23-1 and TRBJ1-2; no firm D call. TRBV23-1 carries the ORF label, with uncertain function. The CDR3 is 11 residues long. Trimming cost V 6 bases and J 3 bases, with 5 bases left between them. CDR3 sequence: CASRSDYGYTF. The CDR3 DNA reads TGCGCCAGCAGATCGGACTATGGCTACACCTTC.

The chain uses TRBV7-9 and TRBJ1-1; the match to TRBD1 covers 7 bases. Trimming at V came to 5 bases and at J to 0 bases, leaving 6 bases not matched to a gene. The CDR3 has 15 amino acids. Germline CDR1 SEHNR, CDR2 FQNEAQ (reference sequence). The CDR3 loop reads CASSPQTGMNTEAFF. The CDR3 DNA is TGTGCCAGCAGCCCTCAGACAGGGATGAACACTGAAGCTTTCTTT.

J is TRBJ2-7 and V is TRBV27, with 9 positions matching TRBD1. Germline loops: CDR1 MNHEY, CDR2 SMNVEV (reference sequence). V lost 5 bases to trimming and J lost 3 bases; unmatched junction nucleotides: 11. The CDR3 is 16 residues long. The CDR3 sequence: CASSPGQGTLYYEQYF. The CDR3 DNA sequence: TGTGCCAGCAGTCCGGGACAGGGTACCCTCTACTACGAGCAGTACTTC.

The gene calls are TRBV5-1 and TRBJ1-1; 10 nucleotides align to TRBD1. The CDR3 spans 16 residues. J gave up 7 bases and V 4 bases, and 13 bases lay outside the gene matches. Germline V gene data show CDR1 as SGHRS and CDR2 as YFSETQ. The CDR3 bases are TGCGCCAGCAGCGGCTCGGGACAGGGGTCGAACCATGAAGCTTTCTTT. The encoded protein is CASSGSGQGSNHEAFF.

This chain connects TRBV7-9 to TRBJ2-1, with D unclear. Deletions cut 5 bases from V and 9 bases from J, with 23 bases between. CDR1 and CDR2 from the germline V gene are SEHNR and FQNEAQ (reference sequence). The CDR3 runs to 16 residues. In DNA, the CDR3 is TGTGCCAGCAGCGGAAAAGCGCAAGTTACTACTGGTGAGCAGTTCTTC. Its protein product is CASSGKAQVTTGEQFF.

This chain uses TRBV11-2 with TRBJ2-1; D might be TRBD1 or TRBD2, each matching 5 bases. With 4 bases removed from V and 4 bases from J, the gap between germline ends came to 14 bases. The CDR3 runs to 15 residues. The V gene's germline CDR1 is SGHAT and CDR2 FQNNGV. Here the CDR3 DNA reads TGTGCCAGCAGCTCACCGGGACGACCTTACAATGAGCAGTTCTTC. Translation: CASSSPGRPYNEQFF.

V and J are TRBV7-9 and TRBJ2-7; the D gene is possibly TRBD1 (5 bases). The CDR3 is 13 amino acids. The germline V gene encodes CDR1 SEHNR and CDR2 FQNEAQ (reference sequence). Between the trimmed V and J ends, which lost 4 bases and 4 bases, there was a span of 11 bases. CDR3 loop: CASSSQDRYEQYF. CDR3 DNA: TGTGCCAGCAGCTCCCAAGACAGATACGAGCAGTACTTC.

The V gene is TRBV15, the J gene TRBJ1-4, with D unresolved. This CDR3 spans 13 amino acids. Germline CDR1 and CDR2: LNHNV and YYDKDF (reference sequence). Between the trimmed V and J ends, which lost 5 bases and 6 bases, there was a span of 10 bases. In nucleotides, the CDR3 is TGTGCCACCAGCGCCCGGACGGATGAAAAACTGTTTTTT. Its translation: CATSARTDEKLFF.

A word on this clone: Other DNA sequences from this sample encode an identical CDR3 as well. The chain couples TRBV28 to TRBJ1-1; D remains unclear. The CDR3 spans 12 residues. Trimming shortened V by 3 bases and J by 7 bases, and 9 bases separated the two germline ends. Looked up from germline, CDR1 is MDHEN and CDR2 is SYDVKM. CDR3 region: CASSLGGVEAFF. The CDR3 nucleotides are TGTGCCAGCAGTTTGGGTGGGGTTGAAGCTTTCTTT. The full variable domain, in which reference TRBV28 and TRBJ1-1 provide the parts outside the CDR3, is DVKVTQSSRYLVKRTGEKVFLECVQDMDHENMFWYRQDPGLGLRLIYFSYDVKMKEKGDIPEGYSVSREKKERFSLILESASTNQTSMYLCASSLGGVEAFFGQGTRLTVV.

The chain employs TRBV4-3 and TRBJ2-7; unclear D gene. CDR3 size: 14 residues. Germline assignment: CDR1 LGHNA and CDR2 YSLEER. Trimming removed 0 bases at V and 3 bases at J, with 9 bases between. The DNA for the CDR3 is TGCGCCAGCAGCCAAGAATATTCAATCTACGAGCAGTACTTC. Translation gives CASSQEYSIYEQYF.

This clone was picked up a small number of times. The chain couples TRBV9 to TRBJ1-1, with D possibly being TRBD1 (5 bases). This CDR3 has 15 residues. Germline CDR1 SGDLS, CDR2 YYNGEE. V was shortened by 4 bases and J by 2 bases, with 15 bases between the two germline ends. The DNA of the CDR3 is TGTGCCAGCAGCTCGAGTATCGGGGGAAACACTGAAGCTTTCTTT. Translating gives CASSSSIGGNTEAFF.

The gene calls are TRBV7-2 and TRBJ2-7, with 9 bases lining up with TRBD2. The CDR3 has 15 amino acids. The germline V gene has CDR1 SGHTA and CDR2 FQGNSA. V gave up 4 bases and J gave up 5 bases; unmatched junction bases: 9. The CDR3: CASSYTSGWAHEQYF. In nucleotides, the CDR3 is TGTGCCAGCAGCTATACTAGCGGGTGGGCCCACGAGCAGTACTTC.

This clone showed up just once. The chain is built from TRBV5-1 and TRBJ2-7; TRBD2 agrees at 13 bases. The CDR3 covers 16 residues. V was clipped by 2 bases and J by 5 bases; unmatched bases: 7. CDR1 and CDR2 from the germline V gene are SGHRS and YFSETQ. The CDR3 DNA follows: TGCGCCAGCAGCTTTCGGACTAGCGGGAGAGGGGACGAGCAGTACTTC. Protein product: CASSFRTSGRGDEQYF. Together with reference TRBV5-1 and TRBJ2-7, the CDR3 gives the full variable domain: KAGVTQTPRYLIKTRGQQVTLSCSPISGHRSVSWYQQTPGQGLQFLFEYFSETQRNKGNFPGRFSGRQFSNSRSEMNVSTLELGDSALYLCASSFRTSGRGDEQYFGPGTRLTVT.

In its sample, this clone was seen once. CDR3 coding DNA: TGTGCCAGCAGCTTAACAGGGGATGTTCACGAGCAGTACTTC. Translated: CASSLTGDVHEQYF. The chain carries TRBV7-9 and TRBJ2-7; 7 bases agree with TRBD1. Germline assignment: CDR1 SEHNR and CDR2 FQNEAQ (reference sequence). The junction had 6 bases not matched to a gene; V was cut back by 2 bases and J by 5 bases. The CDR3 totals 14 residues. The whole variable domain, filled in from reference TRBV7-9 and TRBJ2-7, reads DTGVSQNPRHKITKRGQNVTFRCDPISEHNRLYWYRQTLGQGPEFLTYFQNEAQLEKSRLLSDRFSAERPKGSFSTLEIQRTEQGDSAMYLCASSLTGDVHEQYFGPGTRLTVT.

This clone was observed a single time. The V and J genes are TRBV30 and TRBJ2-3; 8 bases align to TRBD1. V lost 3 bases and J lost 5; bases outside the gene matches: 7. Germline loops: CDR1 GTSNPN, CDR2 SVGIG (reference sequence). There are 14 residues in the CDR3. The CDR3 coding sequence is TGTGCCTGGAGCTACAGGGGGGCCCAAGATACGCAGTATTTT. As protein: CAWSYRGAQDTQYF.

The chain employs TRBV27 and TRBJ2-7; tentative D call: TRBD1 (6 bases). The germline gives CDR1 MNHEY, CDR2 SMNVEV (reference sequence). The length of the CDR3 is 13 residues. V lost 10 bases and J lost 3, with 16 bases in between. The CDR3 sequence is CATHPGQGYEQYF. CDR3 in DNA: TGTGCCACCCATCCGGGACAAGGCTACGAGCAGTACTTC.

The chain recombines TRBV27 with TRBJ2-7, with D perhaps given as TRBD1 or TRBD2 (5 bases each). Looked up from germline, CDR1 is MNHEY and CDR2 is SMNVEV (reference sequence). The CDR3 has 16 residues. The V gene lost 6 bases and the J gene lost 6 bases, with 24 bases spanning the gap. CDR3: CASRLGWGTLLCEQYF. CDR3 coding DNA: TGTGCCAGCAGACTCGGGTGGGGGACCCTCCTTTGCGAGCAGTACTTC.

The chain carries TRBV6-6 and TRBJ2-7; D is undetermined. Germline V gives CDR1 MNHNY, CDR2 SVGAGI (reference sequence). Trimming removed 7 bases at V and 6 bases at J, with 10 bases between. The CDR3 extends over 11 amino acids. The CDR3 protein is CASTERREQYF. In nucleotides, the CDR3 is TGTGCCAGCACGGAGCGACGCGAGCAGTACTTC.

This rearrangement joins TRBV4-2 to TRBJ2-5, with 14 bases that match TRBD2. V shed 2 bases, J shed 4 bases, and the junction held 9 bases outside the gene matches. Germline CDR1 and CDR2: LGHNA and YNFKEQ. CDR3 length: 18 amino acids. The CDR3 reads CASSQKGGLAGGLETQYF. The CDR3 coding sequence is TGTGCCAGCAGCCAAAAAGGTGGACTAGCGGGGGGTCTAGAGACCCAGTACTTC.

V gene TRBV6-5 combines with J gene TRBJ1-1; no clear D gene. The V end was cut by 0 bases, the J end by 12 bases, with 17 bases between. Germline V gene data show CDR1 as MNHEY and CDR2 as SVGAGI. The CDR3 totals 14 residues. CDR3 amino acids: CASSYSRSGPGSFF. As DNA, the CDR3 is TGTGCCAGCAGTTACTCCAGGAGTGGCCCCGGTTCTTTCTTT.

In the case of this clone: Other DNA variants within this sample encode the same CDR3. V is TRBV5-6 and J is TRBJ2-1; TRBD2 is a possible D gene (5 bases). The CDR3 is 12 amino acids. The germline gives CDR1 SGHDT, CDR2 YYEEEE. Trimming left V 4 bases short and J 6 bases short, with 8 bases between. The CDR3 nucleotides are TGTGCCAGCAGCACCGGAGGCAATGAGCAGTTCTTC. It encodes CASSTGGNEQFF.

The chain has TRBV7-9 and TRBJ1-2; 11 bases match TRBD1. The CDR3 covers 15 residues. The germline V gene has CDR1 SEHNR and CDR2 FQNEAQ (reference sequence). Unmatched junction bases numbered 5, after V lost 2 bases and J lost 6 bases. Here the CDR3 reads CASSLRDRGFDGYTF. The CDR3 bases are TGTGCCAGCAGCTTAAGGGACAGGGGGTTTGATGGCTACACCTTC.

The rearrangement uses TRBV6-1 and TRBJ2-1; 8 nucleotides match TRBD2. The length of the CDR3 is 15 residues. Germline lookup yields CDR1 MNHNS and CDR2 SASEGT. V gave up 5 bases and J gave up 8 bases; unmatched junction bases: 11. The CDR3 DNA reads TGTGCCAGCAGTCCTCGGGCGGGAGGCGTCCATGAGCAGTTCTTC. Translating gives CASSPRAGGVHEQFF.